A selection of T cell receptor beta chains follows, all from one sample in a study of early T cells in non-severe SARS-CoV-2 infection. TCRdb re-called the 5' RACE reads through MiXCR, storing one row per CDR3 protein. This sample has some 61,000 distinct CDR3 sequences, with about 9.4% found just once. Sequenced: whole blood. Receptors were obtained from an adult who was a healthcare worker with PCR-confirmed SARS-CoV-2 infection or an uninfected control (not recorded which). Both conserved end residues are part of each CDR3.

V gene	J gene	CDR3 length	CDR3 protein
TRBV9	TRBJ2-1	13	CASSVANNDEQFF
TRBV29-1	TRBJ2-7	13	CSVEKTSGSEQYF
TRBV6-2/TRBV6-3	TRBJ2-5	16	CASSYRDRGRGETQYF
TRBV5-1	TRBJ2-3	14	CASSHKGTADTQYF
TRBV5-1	TRBJ2-7	14	CASSSGLAGVEQYF
TRBV6-6	TRBJ2-3	11	CASRSTDTQYF
TRBV30	TRBJ2-1	16	CACNSIGRQQDNEQFF
TRBV29-1	TRBJ2-3	14	CSVESRGSTDTQYF
TRBV6-2/TRBV6-3	TRBJ2-1	17	CASIRAEGLAEYNEQFF
TRBV3-1	TRBJ1-5	16	CASSPKGTGANQPQHF
TRBV11-2	TRBJ1-1	12	CASSLVYTEAFF
TRBV12-3/TRBV12-4	TRBJ2-7	15	CASSISGRNSYEQYF
TRBV29-1	TRBJ1-2	14	CSVVVTSPNYGYTF
TRBV7-6	TRBJ1-1	13	CASSLAGRAEAFF
TRBV3-1	TRBJ2-7	15	CASSPIAGGPYEQYF
TRBV6-5	TRBJ1-4	13	CASSTGGNEKLFF